This TCR beta chain appears in the sequencing data of a study of response to subunit inactivated influenza vaccine. Study-level results: It was the authors' suggestion that each seasonal influenza vaccination recruits few new T cells.

A single record per CDR3 protein comes from TCRdb applying MiXCR to the RT-PCR reads. The sample holds fewer than 700,000 distinct CDR3 sequences, 10% to 15% seen once. Comments on this clonotype: What it recognizes is unknown. The CDR3 carries no conserved terminal phenylalanine or tryptophan, so it likely arises from a read error.

The sample consisted of PBMCs from blood, taken about 6 weeks after vaccination. The source of this sequence is a man aged 45 to 65 who received an inactivated influenza vaccine.

This chain's CDR3 is CASSWDFNEQFY. The CDR3 nucleotides read TGTGCCAGCAGCTGGGACTTCAATGAGCAGTTCTAC. V is TRBV7-2 and J is TRBJ2-1, with D maybe TRBD2 (6 bases). CDR1 is SGHTA, CDR2 FQGNSA, per germline. V dropped 4 bases and J dropped 6 bases, with 7 bases sitting between them. The CDR3 runs to 12 residues.